This entry lists 14 T cell receptor beta chains sequenced from one sample in a study of blood T cell repertoires in COVID-19. Libraries were prepared by immunoSEQ multiplex PCR; TCRdb keeps only in-frame clonotypes and omits some of them. The data hold some 300,000 clones, with around 89% observed a single time. Sample: PBMCs or T cells enriched from blood (not recorded which). These TCRs come from a woman in her sixties in a cohort exposed to, infected with or recovered from COVID-19 (not recorded which).

This clone appeared a single time. The junction departs from the called germline gene at one end, perhaps through a read error. This rearrangement joins TRBV14 to TRBJ2-1; 8 bases map to TRBD2. The CDR3 covers 15 residues. Germline CDR1 and CDR2: SGHDN and FVKESK. DNA of the CDR3: TGTGCCAGCAGCCAAGATAATGTAGCGGGACGCTTGTATGTCTTC. The encoded protein is CASSQDNVAGRLYVF.

CDR3 DNA: TGTGCCAGCCGATCCGGGACTAGGGGAGTGGATACGCAGTATTTT. Translated: CASRSGTRGVDTQYF. The chain recombines TRBV19 with TRBJ2-3, with TRBD2 identical over 8 bases. The V segment lost 9 bases and the J segment 6 bases; nucleotides outside the gene matches: 14. The CDR3 sequence is 15 residues long. Per germline, CDR1 LNHDA and CDR2 SQIVND (reference sequence).

This clone was detected only a few times. The chain is built from TRBV5-4 and TRBJ1-1; D not resolved. Trimming left V 4 bases short and J 1 base short, with 11 bases between. Germline CDR1 and CDR2: SGHNT and YYREEE (reference sequence). The CDR3 sequence is 14 residues long. In nucleotides, the CDR3 is TGTGCCAGCAGCCCAAATAACAGGAACACTGAAGCTTTCTTT. Protein sequence: CASSPNNRNTEAFF.

This rearrangement joins TRBV5-8 to TRBJ2-3; possibly TRBD2 for D (6 bases). The CDR3 totals 17 residues. Trimming pared 0 bases from V and 0 bases from J, leaving 14 bases between. CDR1 is SGHTS and CDR2 is YDEGEE in the germline V gene. The CDR3 loop is CASSLALVSGSTDTQYF. CDR3 sequence (DNA): TGTGCCAGCAGCTTGGCATTAGTAAGCGGGAGCACAGATACGCAGTATTTT.

The genes are TRBV14 and TRBJ2-7; 7 positions agree with TRBD2. This CDR3 has 15 residues. Unmatched junction bases numbered 4, after V lost 0 bases and J lost 2 bases. Germline CDR1 is SGHDN and CDR2 is FVKESK. This CDR3 is CASSQDWEGTYEQYF. CDR3 in DNA: TGTGCCAGCAGCCAAGATTGGGAGGGAACCTACGAGCAGTACTTC.

This chain joins TRBV5-1 and TRBJ2-5; 7 nucleotides line up with TRBD1. Trimming at V came to 0 bases and at J to 2 bases, leaving 4 bases not matched to a gene. The CDR3 covers 15 residues. Germline V gene sequence: CDR1 SGHRS, CDR2 YFSETQ. Here the CDR3 DNA reads TGCGCCAGCAGCTTGGGACAGGGATCTCAAGAGACCCAGTACTTC. Translation gives CASSLGQGSQETQYF. Drawing the rest from reference TRBV5-1 and TRBJ2-5, the complete variable domain is KAGVTQTPRYLIKTRGQQVTLSCSPISGHRSVSWYQQTPGQGLQFLFEYFSETQRNKGNFPGRFSGRQFSNSRSEMNVSTLELGDSALYLCASSLGQGSQETQYFGPGTRLLVL.

A single count supports this clone. The chain uses TRBV14 and TRBJ2-7; 7 nucleotides match TRBD2. The germline V gene encodes CDR1 SGHDN and CDR2 FVKESK. J lost 5 bases, V lost 8 bases, and 12 bases had no gene match. This CDR3 has 14 residues. The CDR3 region has the DNA TGTGCCAGCTCCACCCCCGGGAGGTTTGACGAGCAGTACTTC. This encodes CASSTPGRFDEQYF.

This clone was recorded a few times. The CDR3: CASSLNPREYGYTF. The CDR3 DNA follows: TGTGCCAGCAGCTTGAACCCCCGGGAGTATGGCTACACCTTC. The chain links TRBV7-3 to TRBJ1-2; D not resolved. V lost 3 bases and J lost 5, with 13 bases in between. CDR1 is SGHTA and CDR2 is FQGTGA in the germline V gene. The CDR3 extends over 14 amino acids. Complete variable domain (other parts from reference TRBV7-3 and TRBJ1-2): GAGVSQTPSNKVTEKGKYVELRCDPISGHTALYWYRQSLGQGPEFLIYFQGTGAADDSGLPNDRFFAVRPEGSVSTLKIQRTERGDSAVYLCASSLNPREYGYTFGSGTRLTVV.

The gene calls are TRBV5-4 and TRBJ2-1, with D tentatively TRBD2 (5 bases). Germline CDR1 and CDR2: SGHNT and YYREEE (reference sequence). The CDR3 has 16 residues. V was shortened by 4 bases and J by 7 bases, with 21 bases between the two germline ends. This CDR3 is CASSPPPLGPLNEQFF. The DNA of the CDR3 is TGTGCCAGCAGCCCCCCCCCACTAGGCCCCCTAAATGAGCAGTTCTTC.

The chain is built from TRBV11-2 and TRBJ1-1; no clear D. This CDR3 is 12 amino acids long. V was cut by 2 bases and J by 6 bases, with 7 bases left in between. Germline CDR1 and CDR2: SGHAT and FQNNGV. The CDR3 loop reads CASSLLLPEAFF. CDR3 coding DNA: TGTGCCAGCAGCTTATTACTCCCTGAAGCTTTCTTT.

The chain uses TRBV6-1 and TRBJ2-1; D is unresolved. The CDR3 loop spans 13 amino acids. CDR1 MNHNS and CDR2 SASEGT come from the germline V gene. V was clipped by 1 base and J by 9 bases, with 10 bases between them. In nucleotides, the CDR3 is TGTGCCAGCAGTGAAGGAGGAGTCTCTGAGCAGTTCTTC. Translation gives CASSEGGVSEQFF.

This clone was counted a single time. The chain combines TRBV19 with TRBJ2-5; TRBD2 agrees at 8 bases. V lost 5 bases, J lost 2 bases, and 13 bases stayed unmatched. Germline-derived CDR1 and CDR2 are LNHDA and SQIVND (reference sequence). CDR3 size: 17 residues. Here the CDR3 DNA reads TGTGCCAGTAGTCAGCTGGGGGTAGCGGGGCTACAAGAGACCCAGTACTTC. Translation: CASSQLGVAGLQETQYF.

The chain employs TRBV29-1 and TRBJ1-2, with 8 bases matching TRBD1. Per the germline V gene, CDR1 is SQVTM and CDR2 is ANQGSEA. CDR3 length equals 14 residues. The V segment lost 7 bases and the J segment 2 bases; nucleotides outside the gene matches: 9. Here the CDR3 reads CSAVTRDRNYGYTF. CDR3 in DNA: TGCAGCGCCGTAACCCGGGACAGGAACTATGGCTACACCTTC.

V and J are TRBV5-1 and TRBJ2-7, with D uncertain. This CDR3 is built from 13 residues. Trimming removed 3 bases at V and 3 bases at J, with 10 bases between. Germline loops: CDR1 SGHRS, CDR2 YFSETQ. The CDR3, as DNA: TGCGCCAGCAGCTCGGGTTTAGGCTACGAGCAGTACTTC. This sequence encodes CASSSGLGYEQYF.